These T cell receptor beta chains were read from a single sample in a study of CD8 T cells in ankylosing spondylitis. Each CDR3 protein gets one entry after TCRdb re-called the 5' RACE reads with MiXCR. There are 300,000 to 400,000 distinct CDR3 sequences in the sample; about 15% occur only once, and 1.1% lies in the top ten. Sequencing used blood, either unsorted or a sorted T cell fraction (not recorded which). These receptors were obtained from a male donor with ankylosing spondylitis or in good health (not recorded which). CDR3s include the opening cysteine and the closing phenylalanine or tryptophan. Each record gives: V gene, clone size, J gene, CDR3 protein. Clone size appears in some rows only: once, few, many, or a class for an expanded clone.

TRBV11-2	.	TRBJ2-7	CASSIGQAPRYEQYF
TRBV20-1	.	TRBJ1-1	CSAGPGGNTEAFF
TRBV29-1	many	TRBJ2-7	CSVGEGYEQYF
TRBV5-1	.	TRBJ2-1	CASSFLGTSGSYNEQFF
TRBV12-3/TRBV12-4	.	TRBJ1-1	CASSDGGEAFF
TRBV9	.	TRBJ2-5	CASSGSPGPEETQYF
TRBV28	few	TRBJ1-5	CASRLQGAEGYNQPQHF
TRBV5-1	.	TRBJ2-2	CASAGPSGMNTGELFF
TRBV5-1	few	TRBJ2-3	CASSLAGNTDTQYF
TRBV3-1	.	TRBJ2-7	CASSQLVATGEQYF
TRBV28	few	TRBJ1-4	CASRGAAGGANEKLFF
TRBV20-1	.	TRBJ1-5	CSAREQGVLGNQPQHF
TRBV3-1	.	TRBJ2-7	CASSQGAGAREQYF
TRBV2	few	TRBJ1-1	CASSPQGVPEAFF
TRBV20-1	few	TRBJ2-2	CSARDPGTGDTGELFF
TRBV5-6	.	TRBJ1-5	CASSLTGRYQPQHF
TRBV9	.	TRBJ1-2	CASSVSGQGEGYTF
TRBV28	.	TRBJ2-7	CASSLPGQYF
TRBV7-8	.	TRBJ1-1	CASIPGGGTEAFF
TRBV11-1	.	TRBJ2-1	CASSLEEEGNEQFF
TRBV20-1	few	TRBJ2-5	CSAPSLIRETQYF
TRBV12-3/TRBV12-4	many	TRBJ2-3	CASSPTDTQYF
TRBV18	.	TRBJ2-3	CASSPGLAGAADTQYF
TRBV12-3/TRBV12-4	few	TRBJ2-3	CASSPLAGGITDTQYF